This T cell receptor (beta chain) originates from a study of cytomegalovirus exposure and HLA in healthy donors. General study results and limits: A later analysis, which compared TCR beta chains of equal frequency, found the HLA-associated ones more clonally expanded. In a later analysis, V- and J-gene trimming of beta chains associated with a DCLRE1C missense variant, replicated independently.

Though nominally healthy at sampling, donors likely had unrecorded immune exposures. Primers for the PCR totalled 60 Vbeta and 13 Jbeta. Profiling relied on immunoSEQ multiplex PCR, and the TCRdb table lists in-frame clones only, not all of them. The sample records about 150,000 clones, roughly 74% being singletons. This CDR3 has 17 residues. Germline V lookup: CDR1 LNHDA, CDR2 SQIVND (reference sequence). The V segment lost 5 bases and the J segment 8 bases; nucleotides outside the gene matches: 13. As to this clone: Its specificity is unknown.

This receptor was identified in a man younger than 35 in good health and CMV-seronegative. The sequenced sample consisted of PBMCs. The chain carries TRBV19 and TRBJ2-1; 12 bases align to TRBD1. In DNA, the CDR3 is TGTGCCAGTAGTTTAATTAGCGGGACAGGGGGCGCGTATGAGCAGTTCTTC. Protein: CASSLISGTGGAYEQFF.